This TCR beta chain derives from a study of chemoradiotherapy in HPV16-positive cancers. Study overall: Candidate HPV-specific clones and shared TCR motifs came from a couple of HPV16-positive patients.

Findings and limits, study-wide: Candidate HPV-specific clones and E7-related TCR motifs grew in tumor during treatment. In HPV16-positive patients, HPV-responsive T-cell expansion tracked better recurrence-free survival.

Note on this clone: Antigen: not known.

Over chemoradiotherapy, repertoires were sampled more than once. Sequencing was performed with immunoSEQ multiplex PCR; in TCRdb, only in-frame clones are kept and a portion is missing. The sample lists roughly 9,000 clones, 71% seen once, with 9.1% in the top ten. The CDR3 covers 14 residues. With 5 bases removed from V and 4 bases from J, the gap between germline ends came to 11 bases. The germline gives CDR1 LNHNV, CDR2 YYDKDF (reference sequence). V usage is TRBV15 and J usage is TRBJ1-4; D unclear. This clonotype was sampled from a human donor with HPV-associated anogenital cancer. This specimen was collected from a patient who underwent chemoradiotherapy. This chain's CDR3 is CATSLRTVNEKLFF. As DNA, the CDR3 is TGTGCCACCAGCCTTCGGACGGTTAATGAAAAACTGTTTTTT. Supplemented by reference TRBV15 and TRBJ1-4, the full variable domain reads DAMVIQNPRYQVTQFGKPVTLSCSQTLNHNVMYWYQQKSSQAPKLLFHYYDKDFNNEADTPDNFQSRRPNTSFCFLDIRSPGLGDTAMYLCATSLRTVNEKLFFGSGTQLSVL.